This T cell receptor (beta chain) was recovered during a study of cytotoxic CD8 clonotypes in ibrutinib-treated CLL. Study information: Sequenced samples delivered averages of around 260,000 productive templates and more than 75,000 productive rearrangements.

Using immunoSEQ multiplex PCR, the repertoire was profiled, and TCRdb retains in-frame clones only, with some absent. The profile shows roughly 60,000 clones, about 72% of them singletons. V shed 5 bases and J shed 1 base, with 13 bases lying between them. Germline values: CDR1 MDHEN, CDR2 SYDVKM. CDR3 length equals 15 residues. Points from the study as a whole: Treatment saw public clonotypes, which were uncommon, either contract or stay stable.

In this sample, this clone turned up a few times. Its target is unknown. Sequencing used PBMCs, obtained after 12 months of ibrutinib treatment. V gene TRBV28 combines with J gene TRBJ2-3; the D is unclear. This receptor was obtained from a human donor with chronic lymphocytic leukemia. CDR3 bases: TGTGCCAGCAGTCCCCTGGGCGGAGGCACAGATACGCAGTATTTT. This gives the protein CASSPLGGGTDTQYF.